Listed below are T cell receptor beta chains from one sample, sequenced in a study of beta chain features in type 1 diabetes. TCRdb keeps only in-frame clones here, not all; method: immunoSEQ multiplex PCR. Of some 350,000 clones listed, over 9% are singletons. The specimen sequenced was central memory CD4+ T cells from blood. The receptors come from a man aged 25 to 40 with type 1 diabetes. Both conserved end residues are part of each CDR3. Each record gives: D gene, V gene, clone size, J gene, CDR3 DNA, CDR3 protein. A D gene is named only where the DNA matches it firmly. Part of the rows lack a size; the others show once, few, many or a class for expanded clones.

TRBD1	TRBV4-1	-	TRBJ1-2	TGCGCCAGCAGCCAGCCGGGACAGGGGACTTCTGGCTACACCTTC	CASSQPGQGTSGYTF
-	TRBV7-2	-	TRBJ2-7	TGTGCCAGCAGCTTACAAGCAGGGGCCTACGAGCAGTACTTC	CASSLQAGAYEQYF
-	TRBV20-1	-	TRBJ2-7	TGCAGTGCTAGGACTGCGCCCGAGCAGTACTTC	CSARTAPEQYF
-	TRBV9	-	TRBJ1-4	TGTGCCAGCAGCGCCGGACCTAGTGGAGAAAAACTGTTTTTT	CASSAGPSGEKLFF
TRBD2	TRBV28	many	TRBJ2-3	TGTGCCAGCAGGATACGGGGGCTAGCGGGAACGCAGTATTTT	CASRIRGLAGTQYF
-	TRBV28	-	TRBJ1-2	TGTGCCAGCAGTTACGGGTTCTATGGCTACACCTTC	CASSYGFYGYTF
-	TRBV5-5	-	TRBJ1-1	TGTGCCAGCAGCTTAGGCAGGGGAACTGAAGCTTTCTTT	CASSLGRGTEAFF
-	TRBV5-4	few	TRBJ2-1	TGTGCCAGCAGCCCCCACAGGGTGGATGAGCAGTTCTTC	CASSPHRVDEQFF
TRBD2	TRBV10-3	few	TRBJ2-3	TGTGCCATCACCGGGACTAGCGGGAGTGGGTACACAGATACGCAGTATTTT	CAITGTSGSGYTDTQYF
-	TRBV11-2	-	TRBJ2-5	TGTGCCAGCAGATTCAGTCTGGGGGAGGAGACCCAGTACTTC	CASRFSLGEETQYF
-	TRBV11-2	-	TRBJ1-1	TGTGCCAGCAGCTCGCTCCTATCCCCGAAGACTGAAGCTTTCTTT	CASSSLLSPKTEAFF
TRBD2	TRBV28	-	TRBJ2-7	TGTGCCAGCAAAAGACTAGCGGGAACCTACGAGCAGTACTTC	CASKRLAGTYEQYF
TRBD1	TRBV30	-	TRBJ2-1	TGTGCCTGGAGTCGTGGACAGGGCGCGAATGAGCAGTTCTTC	CAWSRGQGANEQFF
-	TRBV6-5	few	TRBJ2-5	TGTGCCAGCAGTTATACCCGGGCGGAGACCCAGTACTTC	CASSYTRAETQYF
TRBD2	TRBV28	-	TRBJ2-3	TGTGCCACGGGAGGAGACACAGATACGCAGTATTTT	CATGGDTDTQYF
TRBD2	TRBV10-2	few	TRBJ2-7	TGCGCCAGCAGTGAGCGGTTAGCGGGAGACGAGCAGTACTTC	CASSERLAGDEQYF
-	TRBV19	few	TRBJ1-5	TGTGCCAGTAGTATAGGTTCAAGGCCCCAGCATTTT	CASSIGSRPQHF
TRBD1	TRBV6-1	few	TRBJ1-2	TGTGCCAGCAGAGTCGACAGGGCGAACTATGGCTACACCTTC	CASRVDRANYGYTF
TRBD2	TRBV7-2	-	TRBJ2-2	TGTGCCAGCAGAAAACTAGCGGGAGCTACCACCGGGGAGCTGTTTTTT	CASRKLAGATTGELFF
TRBD1	TRBV28	-	TRBJ1-2	TGTGCCAGCAGTTTGGGACAGGGCAATGGCTACACCTTC	CASSLGQGNGYTF